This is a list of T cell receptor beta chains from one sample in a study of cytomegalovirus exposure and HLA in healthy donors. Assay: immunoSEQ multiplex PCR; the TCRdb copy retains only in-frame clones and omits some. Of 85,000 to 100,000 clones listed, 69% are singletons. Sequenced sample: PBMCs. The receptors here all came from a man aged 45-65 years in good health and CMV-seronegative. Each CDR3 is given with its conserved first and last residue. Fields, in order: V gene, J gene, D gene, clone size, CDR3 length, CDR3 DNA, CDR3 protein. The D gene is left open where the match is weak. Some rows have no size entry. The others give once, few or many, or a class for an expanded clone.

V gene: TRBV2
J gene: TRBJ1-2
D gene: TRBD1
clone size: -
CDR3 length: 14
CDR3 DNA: TGTGCCAGCAGTGGTCGGACAGGGGCGGGGGGCTACACCTTC
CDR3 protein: CASSGRTGAGGYTF

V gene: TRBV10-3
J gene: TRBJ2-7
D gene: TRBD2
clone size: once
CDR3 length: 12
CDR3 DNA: TGTGCCATAGGTAGCGGGGACTACGAGCAGTACTTC
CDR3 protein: CAIGSGDYEQYF

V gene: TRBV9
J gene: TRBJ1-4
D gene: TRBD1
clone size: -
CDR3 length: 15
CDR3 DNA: TGTGCCAGCAGCGTAGCCGGGACAGGGGGTGAAAAACTGTTTTTT
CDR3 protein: CASSVAGTGGEKLFF

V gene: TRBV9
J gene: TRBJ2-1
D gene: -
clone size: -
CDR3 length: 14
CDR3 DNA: TGTGCCAGCAGCGTAGACGGCTCCTACAATGAGCAGTTCTTC
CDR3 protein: CASSVDGSYNEQFF

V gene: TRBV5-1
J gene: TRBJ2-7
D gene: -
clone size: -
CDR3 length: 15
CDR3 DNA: TGCGCCAGCAGCTTGGGAGCTCTCGGCTCGAGGGAGCAGTACTTC
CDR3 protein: CASSLGALGSREQYF

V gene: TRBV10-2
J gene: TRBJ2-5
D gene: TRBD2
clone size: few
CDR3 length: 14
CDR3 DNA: TGCGCCAGCAGAGGACTAGCGGGAGAAGAGACCCAGTACTTC
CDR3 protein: CASRGLAGEETQYF

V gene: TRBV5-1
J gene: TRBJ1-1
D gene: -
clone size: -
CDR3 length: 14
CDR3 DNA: TGCGCCAGCAGCTTGAGAGACAGTACAAATGAAGCTTTCTTT
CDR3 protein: CASSLRDSTNEAFF

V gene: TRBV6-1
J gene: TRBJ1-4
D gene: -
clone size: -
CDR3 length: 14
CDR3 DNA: TGTGCCAGCAGTGGGCCCCGGACAGCGGGGAAACTGTTTTTT
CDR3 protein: CASSGPRTAGKLFF

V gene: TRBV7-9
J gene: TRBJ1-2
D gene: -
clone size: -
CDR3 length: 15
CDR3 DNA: TGTGCCAGCAGCGAACGGGCCGGGGTCAAGTATGGCTACACCTTC
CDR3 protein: CASSERAGVKYGYTF

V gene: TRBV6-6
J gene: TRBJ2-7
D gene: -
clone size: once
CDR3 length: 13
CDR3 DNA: TGTGCCAGCAGTCCAGCTTTTAGCCCTGAGCAGTACTTC
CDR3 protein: CASSPAFSPEQYF

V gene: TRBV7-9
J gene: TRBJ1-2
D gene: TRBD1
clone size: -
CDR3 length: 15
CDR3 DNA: TGTGCCAGCAGCTCTGCCGGGACAGCCAGCGTAGGCTACACCTTC
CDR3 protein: CASSSAGTASVGYTF

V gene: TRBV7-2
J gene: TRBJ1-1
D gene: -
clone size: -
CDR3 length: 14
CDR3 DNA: TGTGCCAGCAGCACCGAGAGGGAGAACCCTGAAGCTTTCTTT
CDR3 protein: CASSTERENPEAFF

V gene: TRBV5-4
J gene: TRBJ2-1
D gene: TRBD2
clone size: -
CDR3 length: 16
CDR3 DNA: TGTGCCAGCAGCCCTCCCGGAGGGAGGGCGGACAATGAGCAGTTCTTC
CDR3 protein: CASSPPGGRADNEQFF

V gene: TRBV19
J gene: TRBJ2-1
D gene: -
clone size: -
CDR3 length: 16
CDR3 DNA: TGTGCCAGTAGTAGTAACCGGGATCCCTTCTCCAATGAGCAGTTCTTC
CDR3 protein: CASSSNRDPFSNEQFF

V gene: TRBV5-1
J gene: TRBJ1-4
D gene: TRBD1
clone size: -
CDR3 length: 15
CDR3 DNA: TGCGCCAGCAGCTTGAAGCAGGGGGAGGCTGAAAAACTGTTTTTT
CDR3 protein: CASSLKQGEAEKLFF

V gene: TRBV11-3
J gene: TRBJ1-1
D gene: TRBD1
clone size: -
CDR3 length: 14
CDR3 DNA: TGTGCCAGCAGCTTAGGACAGGGGGTCGCTGAAGCTTTCTTT
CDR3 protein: CASSLGQGVAEAFF

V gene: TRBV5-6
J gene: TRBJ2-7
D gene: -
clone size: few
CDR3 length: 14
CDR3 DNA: TGTGCCAGCAGCTTCGGTGTCTTAAATTACGAGCAGTACTTC
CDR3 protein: CASSFGVLNYEQYF

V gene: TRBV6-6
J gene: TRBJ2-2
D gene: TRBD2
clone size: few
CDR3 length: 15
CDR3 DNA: TGTGCCAGCAGTTACCTAGCGGGGGGTACCGGGGAGCTGTTTTTT
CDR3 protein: CASSYLAGGTGELFF

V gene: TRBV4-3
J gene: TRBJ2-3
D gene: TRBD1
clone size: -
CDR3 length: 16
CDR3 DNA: TGCGCCAGCAGCCAGGAATACCTGGACAGGCCAGATACGCAGTATTTT
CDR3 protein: CASSQEYLDRPDTQYF

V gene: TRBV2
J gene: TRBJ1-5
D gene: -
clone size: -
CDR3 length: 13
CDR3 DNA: TGTGCCAGCAGTGAGAGGGCGGTTCAGCCCCAGCATTTT
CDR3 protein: CASSERAVQPQHF

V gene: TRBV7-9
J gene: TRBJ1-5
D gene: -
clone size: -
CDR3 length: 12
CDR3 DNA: TGTGCCAGCACCCGGGACAATCAGCCCCAGCATTTT
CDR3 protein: CASTRDNQPQHF

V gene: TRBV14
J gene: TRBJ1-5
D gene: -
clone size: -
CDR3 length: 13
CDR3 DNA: TGTGCCAGCAGCCAAGATTTCGATCAGCCCCAGCATTTT
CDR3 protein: CASSQDFDQPQHF

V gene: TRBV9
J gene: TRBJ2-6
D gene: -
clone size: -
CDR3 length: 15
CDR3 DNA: TGTGCCAGCAGCGACCTAGGATCGGGGGCCAACGTCCTGACTTTC
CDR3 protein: CASSDLGSGANVLTF

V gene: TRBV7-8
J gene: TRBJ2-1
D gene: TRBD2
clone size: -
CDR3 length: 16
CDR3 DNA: TGTGCCAGCAGCTTCCCACTAGCGGGAGTTACAGGCGAGCAGTTCTTC
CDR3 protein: CASSFPLAGVTGEQFF

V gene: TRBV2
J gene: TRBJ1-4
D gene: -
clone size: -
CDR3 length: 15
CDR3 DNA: TGTGCCAGCAGTGAAAGGGTCAGGGTTAATGAAAAACTGTTTTTT
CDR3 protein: CASSERVRVNEKLFF

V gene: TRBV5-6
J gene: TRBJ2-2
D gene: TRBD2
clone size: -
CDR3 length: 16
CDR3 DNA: TGTGCCAGCAGCTTTATAGCGGGAGGGAGGACCGGGGAGCTGTTTTTT
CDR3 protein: CASSFIAGGRTGELFF

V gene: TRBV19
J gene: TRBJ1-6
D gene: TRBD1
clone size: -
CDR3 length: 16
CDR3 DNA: TGTGCCAGTAGTAGCGGGACAGAGTCATATAATTCACCCCTCCACTTT
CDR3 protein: CASSSGTESYNSPLHF

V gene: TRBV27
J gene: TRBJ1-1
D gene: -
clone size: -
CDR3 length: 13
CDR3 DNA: TGTGCCAGCAGTTTAAACACCTACACTGAAGCTTTCTTT
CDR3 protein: CASSLNTYTEAFF

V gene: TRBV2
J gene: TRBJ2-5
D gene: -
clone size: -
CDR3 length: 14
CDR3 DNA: TGTGCCAGCAGTGTTATTACAGCCCAAGAGACCCAGTACTTC
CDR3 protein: CASSVITAQETQYF

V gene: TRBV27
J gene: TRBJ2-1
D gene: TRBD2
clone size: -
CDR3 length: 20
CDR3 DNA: TGTGCCAGCAGACTATCAGTCCCGGGACTAGCGGGAGGATCGGAGAATGAGCAGTTCTTC
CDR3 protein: CASRLSVPGLAGGSENEQFF

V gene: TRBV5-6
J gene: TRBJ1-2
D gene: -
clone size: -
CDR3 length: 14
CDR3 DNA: TGTGCCAGCAGCCCGCCAGGCAGCTCCTATGGCTACACCTTC
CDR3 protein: CASSPPGSSYGYTF

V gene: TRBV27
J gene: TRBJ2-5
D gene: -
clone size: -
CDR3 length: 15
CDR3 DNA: TGTGCCAGCCAAGATAGGTGGGGGGTATGGGAGACCCAGTACTTC
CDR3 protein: CASQDRWGVWETQYF

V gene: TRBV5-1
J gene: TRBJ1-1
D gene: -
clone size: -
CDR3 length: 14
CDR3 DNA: TGCGCCAGCAGCCTAGAGGGACATTTCACTGAAGCTTTCTTT
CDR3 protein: CASSLEGHFTEAFF

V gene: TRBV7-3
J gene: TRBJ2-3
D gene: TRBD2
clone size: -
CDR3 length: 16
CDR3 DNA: TGTGCCAGCAGCTTAAGCGGGGGAGCTAGCACAGATACGCAGTATTTT
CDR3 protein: CASSLSGGASTDTQYF

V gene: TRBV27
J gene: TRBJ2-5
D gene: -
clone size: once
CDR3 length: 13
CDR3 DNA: TGTGCCAGCAGTTTATCGTGGCGGGAGACCCAGTACTTC
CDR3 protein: CASSLSWRETQYF

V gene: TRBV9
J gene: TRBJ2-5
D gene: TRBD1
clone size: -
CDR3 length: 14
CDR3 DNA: TGTGCCAGCAGTATAGGACAGGGGGCGCAAACCCAGTACTTC
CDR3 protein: CASSIGQGAQTQYF

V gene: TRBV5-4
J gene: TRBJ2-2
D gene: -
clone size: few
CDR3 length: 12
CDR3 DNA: TGTGCCAGCAGCTCTTACACCGGGGAGCTGTTTTTT
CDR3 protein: CASSSYTGELFF

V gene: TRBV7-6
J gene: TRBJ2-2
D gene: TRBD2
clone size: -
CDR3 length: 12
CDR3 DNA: TGTGCCAGCAGCCGGGGGGTCGGGGAGCTGTTTTTT
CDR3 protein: CASSRGVGELFF

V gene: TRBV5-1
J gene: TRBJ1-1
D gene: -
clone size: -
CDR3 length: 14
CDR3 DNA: TGCGCCAGCAGCTTTGTGGGGGCGGACACTGAAGCTTTCTTT
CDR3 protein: CASSFVGADTEAFF

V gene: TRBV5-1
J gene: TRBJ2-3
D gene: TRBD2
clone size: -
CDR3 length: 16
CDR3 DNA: TGCGCCAGCAGCTTTGGACTAGCGGGGGAGACAGATACGCAGTATTTT
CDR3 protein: CASSFGLAGETDTQYF

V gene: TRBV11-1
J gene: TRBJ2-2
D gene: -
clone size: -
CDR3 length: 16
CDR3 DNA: TGTGCCAGCAGCTCCCGGGGGACAGCCGACCCCGGGGAGCTGTTTTTT
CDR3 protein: CASSSRGTADPGELFF

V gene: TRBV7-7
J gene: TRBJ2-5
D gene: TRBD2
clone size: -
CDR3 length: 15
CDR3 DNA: TGTGCTAGCAGCTTAACTAGCGGGACCATGGAGACCCAGTACTTC
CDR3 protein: CASSLTSGTMETQYF

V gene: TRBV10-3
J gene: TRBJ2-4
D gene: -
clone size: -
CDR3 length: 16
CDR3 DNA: TGTGCCATCAGTGAGTGGTGGCAGGGAGGCAAAAACATTCAGTACTTC
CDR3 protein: CAISEWWQGGKNIQYF

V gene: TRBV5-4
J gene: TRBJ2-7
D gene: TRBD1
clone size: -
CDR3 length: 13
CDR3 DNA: TGTGCCAGCAGCTTGGACAGGGGCTACGAGCAGTACTTC
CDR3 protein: CASSLDRGYEQYF

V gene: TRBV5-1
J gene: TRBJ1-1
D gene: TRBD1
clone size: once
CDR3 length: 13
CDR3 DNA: TGCGCCAGCAGCTTGCAGGGGACAGGGGAAGCTTTCTTT
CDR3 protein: CASSLQGTGEAFF

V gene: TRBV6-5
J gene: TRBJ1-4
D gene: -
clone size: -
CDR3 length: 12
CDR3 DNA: TGTGCCAGCAGTTACCAGGGTGAAAAACTGTTTTTT
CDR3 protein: CASSYQGEKLFF